This T cell receptor (beta chain) was found in a study of blood T cell repertoires in COVID-19. About the research overall: The United States, Italy and Spain were the sources of the acute and convalescent COVID-19 samples. Sources were T cells, B-cell-depleted T cells, or PBMCs; the material itself was cDNA or gDNA.

Per the original data handling: Estimates of nucleated cell counts were drawn from the amplification of reference gene primers. Assay used: immunoSEQ multiplex PCR; TCRdb lists only in-frame clones, some missing. That table supplies the V and J calls and clone size; D and trimming were determined from the DNA. Seen here are about 70,000 clones, 80% to 85% observed once, and the top ten hold roughly a tenth. Germline values: CDR1 KGHSH, CDR2 LQKENI. The CDR3 has 11 amino acids. V gave up 3 bases and J gave up 6 bases, with 4 bases separating them. Sequencing was done on a sample of peripheral blood. This chain links TRBV18 with TRBJ2-3; D unresolved. This sequence was found in a woman aged 80 or over with acute or convalescent COVID-19. The CDR3 spells CASSPSDTQYF. DNA of the CDR3: TGTGCCAGCTCACCCTCGGATACGCAGTATTTT.